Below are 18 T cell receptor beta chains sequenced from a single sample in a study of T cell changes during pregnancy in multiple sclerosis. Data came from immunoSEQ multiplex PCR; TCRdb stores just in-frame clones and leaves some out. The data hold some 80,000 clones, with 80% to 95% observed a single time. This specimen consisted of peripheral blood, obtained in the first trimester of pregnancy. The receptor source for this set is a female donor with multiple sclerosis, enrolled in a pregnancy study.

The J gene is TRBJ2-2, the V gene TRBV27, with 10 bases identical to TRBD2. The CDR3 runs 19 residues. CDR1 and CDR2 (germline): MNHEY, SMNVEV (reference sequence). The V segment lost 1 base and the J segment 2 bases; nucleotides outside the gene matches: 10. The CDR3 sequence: CASSLYVRSGRGNTGELFF. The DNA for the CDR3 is TGTGCCAGCAGTTTATATGTCAGAAGCGGGAGGGGTAACACCGGGGAGCTGTTTTTT.

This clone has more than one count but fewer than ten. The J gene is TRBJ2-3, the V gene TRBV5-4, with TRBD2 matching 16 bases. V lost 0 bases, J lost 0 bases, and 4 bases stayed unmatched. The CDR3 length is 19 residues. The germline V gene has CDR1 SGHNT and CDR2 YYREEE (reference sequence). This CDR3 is CASSLEGLAGGFSTDTQYF. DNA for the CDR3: TGTGCCAGCAGCTTGGAGGGACTAGCGGGGGGGTTTAGCACAGATACGCAGTATTTT.

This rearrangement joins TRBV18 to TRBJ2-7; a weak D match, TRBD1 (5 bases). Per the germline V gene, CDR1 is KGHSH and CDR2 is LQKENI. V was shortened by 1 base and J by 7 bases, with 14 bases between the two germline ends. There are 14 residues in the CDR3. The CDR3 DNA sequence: TGTGCCAGCTCACCACAACAGGCACTCGGGGAGCAGTACTTC. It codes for CASSPQQALGEQYF.

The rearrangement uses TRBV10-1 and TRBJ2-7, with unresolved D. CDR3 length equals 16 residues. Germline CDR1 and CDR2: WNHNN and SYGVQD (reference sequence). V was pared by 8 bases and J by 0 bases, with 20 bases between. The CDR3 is CASEKEQSPYSYEQYF. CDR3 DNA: TGCGCCAGCGAAAAGGAGCAAAGCCCATACTCCTACGAGCAGTACTTC.

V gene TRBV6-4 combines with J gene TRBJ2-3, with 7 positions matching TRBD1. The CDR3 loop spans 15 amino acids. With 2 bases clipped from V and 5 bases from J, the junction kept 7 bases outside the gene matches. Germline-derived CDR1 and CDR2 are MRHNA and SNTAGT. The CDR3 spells CASSDGPAGGDTQYF. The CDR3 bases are TGTGCCAGCAGTGACGGCCCCGCAGGGGGAGATACGCAGTATTTT.

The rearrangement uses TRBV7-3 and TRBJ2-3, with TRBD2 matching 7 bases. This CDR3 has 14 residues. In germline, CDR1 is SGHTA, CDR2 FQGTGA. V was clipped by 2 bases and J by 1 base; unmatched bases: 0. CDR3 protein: CASSLAGGTDTQYF. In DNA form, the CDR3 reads TGTGCCAGCAGCTTAGCGGGAGGCACAGATACGCAGTATTTT.

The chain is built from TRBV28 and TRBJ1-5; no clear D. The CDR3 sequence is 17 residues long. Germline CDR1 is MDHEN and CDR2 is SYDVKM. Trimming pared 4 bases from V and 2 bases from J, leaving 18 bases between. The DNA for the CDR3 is TGTGCCAGCAGTTCCGGGGAAGGGATTCAGGGCAATCAGCCCCAGCATTTT. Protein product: CASSSGEGIQGNQPQHF.

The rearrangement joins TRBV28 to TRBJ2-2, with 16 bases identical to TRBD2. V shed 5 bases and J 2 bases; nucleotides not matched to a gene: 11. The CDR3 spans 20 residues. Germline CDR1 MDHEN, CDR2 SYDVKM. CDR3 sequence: CASSTPGTSGRAYNTGELFF. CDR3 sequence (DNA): TGTGCCAGCAGTACCCCCGGGACTAGCGGGAGGGCCTACAACACCGGGGAGCTGTTTTTT.

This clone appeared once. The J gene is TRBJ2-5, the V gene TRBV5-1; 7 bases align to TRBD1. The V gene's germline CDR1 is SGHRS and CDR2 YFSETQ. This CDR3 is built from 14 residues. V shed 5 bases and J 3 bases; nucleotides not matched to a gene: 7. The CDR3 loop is CASSRSGTEETQYF. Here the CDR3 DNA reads TGCGCCAGCAGTAGGTCCGGGACAGAAGAGACCCAGTACTTC.

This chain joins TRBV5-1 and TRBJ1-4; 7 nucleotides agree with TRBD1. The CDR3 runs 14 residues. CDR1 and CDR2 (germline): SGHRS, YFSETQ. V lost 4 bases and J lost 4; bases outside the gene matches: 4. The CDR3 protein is CASSGTELNEKLFF. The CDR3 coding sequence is TGCGCCAGCAGCGGGACAGAACTTAATGAAAAACTGTTTTTT.

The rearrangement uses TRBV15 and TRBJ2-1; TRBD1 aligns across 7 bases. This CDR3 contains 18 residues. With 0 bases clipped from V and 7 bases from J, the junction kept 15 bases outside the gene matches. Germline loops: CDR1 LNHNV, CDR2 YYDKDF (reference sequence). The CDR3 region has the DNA TGTGCCACCAGCAGAGATCCTCGATTAGGGGGCTCAGTAAATGAGCAGTTCTTC. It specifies CATSRDPRLGGSVNEQFF.

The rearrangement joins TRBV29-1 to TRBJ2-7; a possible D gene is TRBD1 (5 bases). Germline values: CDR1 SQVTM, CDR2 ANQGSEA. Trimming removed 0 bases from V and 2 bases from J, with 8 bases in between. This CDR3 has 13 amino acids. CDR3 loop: CSVEEDTAYEQYF. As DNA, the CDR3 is TGCAGCGTTGAAGAGGACACCGCCTACGAGCAGTACTTC.

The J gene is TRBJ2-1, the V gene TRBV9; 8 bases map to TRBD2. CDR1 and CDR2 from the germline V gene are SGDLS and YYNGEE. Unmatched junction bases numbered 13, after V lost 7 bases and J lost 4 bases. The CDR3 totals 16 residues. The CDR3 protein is CASSALRGADYNEQFF. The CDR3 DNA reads TGTGCCAGCTCAGCCTTGCGGGGGGCCGATTACAATGAGCAGTTCTTC.

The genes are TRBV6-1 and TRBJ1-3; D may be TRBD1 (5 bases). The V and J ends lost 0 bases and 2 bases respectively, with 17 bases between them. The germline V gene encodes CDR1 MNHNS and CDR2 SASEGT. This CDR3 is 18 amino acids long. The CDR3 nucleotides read TGTGCCAGCAGTGAAGCGTCGAACAGGTTGCTCACTGGAAACACCATATATTTT. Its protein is CASSEASNRLLTGNTIYF.

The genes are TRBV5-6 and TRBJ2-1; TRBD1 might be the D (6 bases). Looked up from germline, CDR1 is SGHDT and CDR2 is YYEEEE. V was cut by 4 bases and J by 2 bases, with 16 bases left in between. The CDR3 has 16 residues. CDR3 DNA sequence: TGTGCCAGCAGCCCTGAACAGGGAATCACCTACAATGAGCAGTTCTTC. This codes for CASSPEQGITYNEQFF.

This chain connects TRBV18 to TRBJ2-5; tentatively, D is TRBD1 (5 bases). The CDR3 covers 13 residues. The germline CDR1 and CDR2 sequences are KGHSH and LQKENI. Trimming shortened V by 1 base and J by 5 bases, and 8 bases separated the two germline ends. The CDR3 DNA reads TGTGCCAGCTCACCACAGGGGAAGGAGACCCAGTACTTC. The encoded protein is CASSPQGKETQYF.

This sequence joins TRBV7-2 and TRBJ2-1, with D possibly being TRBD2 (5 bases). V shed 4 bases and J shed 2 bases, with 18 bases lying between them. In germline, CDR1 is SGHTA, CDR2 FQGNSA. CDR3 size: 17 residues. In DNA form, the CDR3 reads TGTGCCAGCAGCTCATTGGTTCTATTGACTACCTACAATGAGCAGTTCTTC. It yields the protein CASSSLVLLTTYNEQFF. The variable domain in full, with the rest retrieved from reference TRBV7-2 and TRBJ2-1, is GAGVSQSPSNKVTEKGKDVELRCDPISGHTALYWYRQSLGQGLEFLIYFQGNSAPDKSGLPSDRFSAERTGGSVSTLTIQRTQQEDSAVYLCASSSLVLLTTYNEQFFGPGTRLTVL.

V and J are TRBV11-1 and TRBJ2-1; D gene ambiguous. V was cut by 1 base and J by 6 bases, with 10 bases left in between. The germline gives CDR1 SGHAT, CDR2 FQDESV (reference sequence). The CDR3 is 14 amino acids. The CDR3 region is CASSLEQITNEQFF. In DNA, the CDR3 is TGTGCCAGCAGCTTAGAACAGATCACCAATGAGCAGTTCTTC. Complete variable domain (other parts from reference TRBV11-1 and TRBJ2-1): EAEVAQSPRYKITEKSQAVAFWCDPISGHATLYWYRQILGQGPELLVQFQDESVVDDSQLPKDRFSAERLKGVDSTLKIQPAELGDSAMYLCASSLEQITNEQFFGPGTRLTVL.